Given below is one TCR beta chain in context. Its antigen is unidentified. Individual cDNA molecules received unique molecular identifiers. TCRdb independently ran MiXCR on the 5' RACE reads; one entry per CDR3 protein. The table includes about 49,000 distinct CDR3 sequences, around 10% detected once. Germline assignment: CDR1 SGHDT and CDR2 YYEEEE. The CDR3 spans 15 residues. V was clipped by 4 bases and J by 5 bases; unmatched bases: 9. The record originates from a study of early T cells in non-severe SARS-CoV-2 infection. Looking at the study overall: From unsorted whole blood, bulk RNA was sequenced, and the chains remained unpaired.

Points from the study as a whole: CD4 and private specificities were missed by VDJdb matching, which favored anti-spike CD8 responses.

Specimen: whole blood, collected at baseline. The receptor comes from an adult who was a healthcare worker with PCR-confirmed SARS-CoV-2 infection or an uninfected control (not recorded which). The chain joins TRBV5-6 to TRBJ2-5; 9 bases agree with TRBD1. The CDR3 loop reads CASSPDRGLQETQYF. DNA of the CDR3: TGTGCCAGCAGCCCGGACAGGGGTTTGCAGGAGACCCAGTACTTC.